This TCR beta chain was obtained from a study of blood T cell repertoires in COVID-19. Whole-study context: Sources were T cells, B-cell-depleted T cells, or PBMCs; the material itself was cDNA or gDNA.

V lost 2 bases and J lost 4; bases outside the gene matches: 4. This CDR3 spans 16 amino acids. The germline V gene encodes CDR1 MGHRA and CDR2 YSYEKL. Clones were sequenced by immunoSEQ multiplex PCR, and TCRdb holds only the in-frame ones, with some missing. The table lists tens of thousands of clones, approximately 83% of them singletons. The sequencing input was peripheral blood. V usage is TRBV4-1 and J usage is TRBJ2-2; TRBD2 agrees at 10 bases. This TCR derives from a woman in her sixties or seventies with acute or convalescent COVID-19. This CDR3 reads CASSQLAGGLTGELFF. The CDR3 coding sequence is TGCGCCAGCAGCCAATTAGCGGGAGGCCTCACCGGGGAGCTGTTTTTT.